This T cell receptor (beta chain) was retrieved from a study of CD8+ T cells in alopecia areata. Study overall: People stayed on tofacitinib for 6 to 18 months, then stopped the drug for 6 months.

Whole-study findings and limits: Among the top 100, expanded CD8+ clones, as well as scalp clonality, were significantly decreased by tofacitinib. On tofacitinib, scalp and blood still held many of the expanded lesional clones. Sharing of TCR sequences between patients (possibly for HLA-related reasons) was less clear than in mice.

The J segment lost 9 bases and the V segment lost 5 bases, leaving 12 bases of the junction unmatched. Germline V gene data show CDR1 as SGHTA and CDR2 as FQGNSA. This CDR3 is 14 amino acids long. Treatment described: oral pan-JAK inhibitor, 5-10 mg twice daily. Isolated RNA was reverse transcribed into cDNA used as the sequencing template. Sequencing was performed with immunoSEQ multiplex PCR; in TCRdb, only in-frame clones are kept and a portion is missing. The repertoire holds about 150,000 clones, with 50% to 70% as singletons. Worth noting for this clone: No antigen is known for it.

The chain is built from TRBV7-2 and TRBJ2-7; 8 positions match TRBD1. This receptor was identified in a human donor with alopecia areata. The material sequenced was CD4+ T cells sorted from blood, taken at week 4, from a patient treated with tofacitinib. CDR3 protein: CASSHGTGILGQYF. CDR3 nucleotides: TGTGCCAGCAGCCACGGGACAGGAATATTGGGGCAGTACTTC.